This T cell receptor (beta chain) emerged from a study of T-cell reconstitution after alpha-beta-depleted transplantation in children. Preparation of the TCRbeta library was carried out with unique molecular identifiers. One entry per CDR3 protein, called by TCRdb with MiXCR from the PCR reads. The table includes about 460,000 distinct CDR3 sequences, approximately 13% detected once. Trimming removed 3 bases from V and 2 bases from J, with 12 bases in between. Germline CDR1 SGHDT, CDR2 YYEEEE. The CDR3 totals 16 residues. The sequenced sample was PBMCs from the stem cell graft donor, obtained from the stem cell graft. The chain combines TRBV5-6 with TRBJ1-6; no firm D call. The source is a human donor who donated a stem cell graft to a child with combined immunodeficiency. The CDR3 DNA is TGTGCCAGCAGCTGGAGTAGAGGACCCTATAATTCACCCCTCCACTTT. Protein: CASSWSRGPYNSPLHF.